This T cell receptor beta chain was sequenced in a study of T cell responses to AZD1222 COVID-19 vaccine. General study results and limits: Spike-specific TCR breadth and depth went up after people got two AZD1222 doses. The study reported that nearly half of spike-specific TCRs target unmutated variant regions.

The method was immunoSEQ multiplex PCR; TCRdb's version includes in-frame clones alone and lacks a portion of them. The sample consists of some 190,000 clones, approximately 93% of them appearing once. This clone was seen a single time. Its antigen is unknown. The CDR3 covers 17 residues. Trimming left V 1 base short and J 0 bases short, with 12 bases between. Germline CDR1 MGHRA, CDR2 YSYEKL. This TCR was recovered from an adult who received the AZD1222 COVID-19 vaccine. This chain connects TRBV4-1 to TRBJ2-2; D possibly uses TRBD1 or TRBD2 (5 bases each). Sequenced material: peripheral blood, taken 28 days after the second AZD1222 dose. The CDR3 loop is CASSQATGTTNTGELFF. CDR3 sequence (DNA): TGCGCCAGCAGCCAAGCAACCGGGACCACGAACACCGGGGAGCTGTTTTTT.